In its sample, the clone carrying this T cell receptor beta chain was seen many times. Its antigen is not known. This sample is part of a study of neurological immune-mediated disorders. Regarding the study as a whole: According to phylogenetic grouping, one related-CDR3 cluster, a possible signature, contained the repertoires of 18 of 34 multiple sclerosis patients.

The CDR3 spans 17 residues. Trimming cost V 3 bases and J 5 bases; bases outside gene matches: 9. Germline CDR1 reads DFQATT; CDR2 reads SNEGSKA (reference sequence). With 10-nucleotide random UMIs, 5'RACE was used to make the cDNA. Using its own MiXCR run on the 5' RACE reads, TCRdb lists one record per CDR3 protein. The sample consists of about 66,000 distinct CDR3 sequences, 3.4% of them appearing once. Sequencing was carried out using PBMCs. The TCR sequence derives from a man between 40 and 49 years old with multiple sclerosis. The gene calls are TRBV20-1 and TRBJ2-3; 15 bases fit TRBD2. The CDR3 here is CSARGWTSGGAIDTQYF. The CDR3 nucleotides are TGCAGTGCTAGGGGATGGACTAGCGGGGGGGCCATAGATACGCAGTATTTT.